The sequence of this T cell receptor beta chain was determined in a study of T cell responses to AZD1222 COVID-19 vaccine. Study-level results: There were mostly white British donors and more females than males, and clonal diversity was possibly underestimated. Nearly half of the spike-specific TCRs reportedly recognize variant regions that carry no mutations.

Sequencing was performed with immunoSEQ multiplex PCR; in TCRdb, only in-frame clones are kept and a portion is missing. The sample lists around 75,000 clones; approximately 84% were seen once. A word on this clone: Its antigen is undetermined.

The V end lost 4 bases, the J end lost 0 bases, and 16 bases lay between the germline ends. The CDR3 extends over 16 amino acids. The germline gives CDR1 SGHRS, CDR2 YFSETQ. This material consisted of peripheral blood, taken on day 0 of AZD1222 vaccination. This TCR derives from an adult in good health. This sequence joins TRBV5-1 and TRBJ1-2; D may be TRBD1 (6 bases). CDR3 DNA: TGCGCCAGCAGCACCCTAGGACAGACAGCTAACTATGGCTACACCTTC. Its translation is CASSTLGQTANYGYTF. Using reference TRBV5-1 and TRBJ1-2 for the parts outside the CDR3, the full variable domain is KAGVTQTPRYLIKTRGQQVTLSCSPISGHRSVSWYQQTPGQGLQFLFEYFSETQRNKGNFPGRFSGRQFSNSRSEMNVSTLELGDSALYLCASSTLGQTANYGYTFGSGTRLTVV.